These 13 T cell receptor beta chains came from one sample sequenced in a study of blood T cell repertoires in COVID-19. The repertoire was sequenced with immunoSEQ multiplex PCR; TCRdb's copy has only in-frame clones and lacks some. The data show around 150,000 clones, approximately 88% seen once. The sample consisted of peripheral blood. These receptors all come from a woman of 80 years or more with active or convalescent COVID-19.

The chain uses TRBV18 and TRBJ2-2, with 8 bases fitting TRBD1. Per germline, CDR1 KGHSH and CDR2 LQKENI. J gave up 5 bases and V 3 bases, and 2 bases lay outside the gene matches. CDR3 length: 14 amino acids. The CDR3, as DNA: TGTGCCAGCTCACCTGACAGGGGAACCGGGGAGCTGTTTTTT. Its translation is CASSPDRGTGELFF.

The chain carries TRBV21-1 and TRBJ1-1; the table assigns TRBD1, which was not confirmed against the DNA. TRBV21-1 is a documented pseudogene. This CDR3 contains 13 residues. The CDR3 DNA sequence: TGTGCCAGCCTCGAAATACACAGTCTTAAAGCTTTCTTT. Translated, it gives CASLEIHSLKAFF.

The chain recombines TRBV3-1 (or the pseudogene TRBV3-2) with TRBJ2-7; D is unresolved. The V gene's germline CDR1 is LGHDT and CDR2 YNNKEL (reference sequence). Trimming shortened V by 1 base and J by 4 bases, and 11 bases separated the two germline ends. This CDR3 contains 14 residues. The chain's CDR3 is CASSQGYLVYEQYF. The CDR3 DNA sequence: TGTGCCAGCAGCCAAGGCTACCTAGTGTACGAGCAGTACTTC.

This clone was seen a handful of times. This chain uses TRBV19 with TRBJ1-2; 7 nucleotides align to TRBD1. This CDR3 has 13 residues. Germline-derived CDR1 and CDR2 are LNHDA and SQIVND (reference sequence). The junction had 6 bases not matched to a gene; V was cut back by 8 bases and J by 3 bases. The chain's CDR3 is CASLRQGDYGYTF. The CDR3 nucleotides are TGTGCCAGTCTCAGACAGGGTGACTATGGCTACACCTTC.

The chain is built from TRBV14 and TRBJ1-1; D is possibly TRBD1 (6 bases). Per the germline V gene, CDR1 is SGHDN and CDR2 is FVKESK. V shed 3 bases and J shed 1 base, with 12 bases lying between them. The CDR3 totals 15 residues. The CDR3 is CASSQGTFANTEAFF. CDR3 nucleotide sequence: TGTGCCAGCAGCCAGGGGACATTTGCGAACACTGAAGCTTTCTTT.

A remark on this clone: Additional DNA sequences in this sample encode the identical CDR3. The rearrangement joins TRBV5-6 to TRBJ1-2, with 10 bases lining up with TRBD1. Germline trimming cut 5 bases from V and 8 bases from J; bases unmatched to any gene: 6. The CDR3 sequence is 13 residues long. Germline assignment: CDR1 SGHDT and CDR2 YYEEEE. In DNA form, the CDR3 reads TGTGCCAGCAGTCGGGACAGGGGATACGGCTACACCTTC. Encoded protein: CASSRDRGYGYTF.

The CDR3 DNA sequence: TGTGCCAGCAGTGATGAGAGTCCCCTCCTGACCCAGTACTTC. Its translation: CASSDESPLLTQYF. The chain joins TRBV6-1 to TRBJ2-5, with unresolved D. This CDR3 spans 14 amino acids. Germline-derived CDR1 and CDR2 are MNHNS and SASEGT. V was clipped by 3 bases and J by 7 bases, with 15 bases between them.

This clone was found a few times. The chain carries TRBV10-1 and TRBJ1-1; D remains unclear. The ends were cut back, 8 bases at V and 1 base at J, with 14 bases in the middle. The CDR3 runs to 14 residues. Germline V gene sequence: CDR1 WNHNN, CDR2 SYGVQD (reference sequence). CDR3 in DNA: TGCGCCAGCGAAGTGGTGAGGGAGAACACTGAAGCTTTCTTT. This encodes CASEVVRENTEAFF.

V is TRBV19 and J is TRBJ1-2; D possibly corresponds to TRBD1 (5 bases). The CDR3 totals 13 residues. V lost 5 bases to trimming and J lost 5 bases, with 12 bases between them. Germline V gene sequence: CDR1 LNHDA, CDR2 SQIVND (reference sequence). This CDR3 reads CASSQGSRYGYTF. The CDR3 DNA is TGTGCCAGTAGTCAGGGATCCCGTTATGGCTACACCTTC.

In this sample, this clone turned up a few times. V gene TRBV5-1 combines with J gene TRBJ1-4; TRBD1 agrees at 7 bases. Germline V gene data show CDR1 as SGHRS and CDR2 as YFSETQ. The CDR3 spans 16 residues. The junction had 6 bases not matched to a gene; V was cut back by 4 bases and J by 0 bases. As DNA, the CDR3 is TGCGCCAGCAGCATGGGACAGTCATCAACTAATGAAAAACTGTTTTTT. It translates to CASSMGQSSTNEKLFF.

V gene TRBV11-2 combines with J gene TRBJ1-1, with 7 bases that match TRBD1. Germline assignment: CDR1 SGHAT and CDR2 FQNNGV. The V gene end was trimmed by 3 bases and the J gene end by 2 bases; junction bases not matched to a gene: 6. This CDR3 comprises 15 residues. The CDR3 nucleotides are TGTGCCAGCAGCTTTCCGGGACAGATAAACACTGAAGCTTTCTTT. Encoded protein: CASSFPGQINTEAFF.

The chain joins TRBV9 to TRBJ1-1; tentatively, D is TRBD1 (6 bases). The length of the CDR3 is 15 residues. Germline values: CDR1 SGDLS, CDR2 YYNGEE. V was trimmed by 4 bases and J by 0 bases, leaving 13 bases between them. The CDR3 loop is CASSPPGGMNTEAFF. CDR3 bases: TGTGCCAGCAGCCCGCCGGGGGGCATGAACACTGAAGCTTTCTTT.

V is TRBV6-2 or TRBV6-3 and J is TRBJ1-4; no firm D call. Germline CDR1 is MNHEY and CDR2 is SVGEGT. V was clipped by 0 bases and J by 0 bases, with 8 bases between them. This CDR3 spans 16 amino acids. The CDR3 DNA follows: TGTGCCAGCAGTTACTCGAGAAGTGCAACTAATGAAAAACTGTTTTTT. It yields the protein CASSYSRSATNEKLFF.